This TCR beta chain was recovered during a study of blood T cell repertoires in COVID-19. Across the whole study: Nucleic acid was either cDNA or gDNA, and it came from T cells, B-cell-depleted T cells, or PBMCs.

Among Cohort 3 donors, those recovered had two negative PCRs, clearance, or symptom resolution. Assay: immunoSEQ multiplex PCR; the TCRdb copy retains only in-frame clones and omits some. Altogether a few hundred thousand clones are present, about 90% being singletons, with the ten largest covering 2.5% to 3%. This CDR3 has 13 residues. The germline V gene has CDR1 LGHDT and CDR2 YNNKEL (reference sequence). V lost 3 bases and J lost 4, with 9 bases in between. The TCR originated in a young woman who had recovered from COVID-19. The sample comprised PBMCs or T cells enriched from blood (not recorded which). The chain combines TRBV3-1 (or the pseudogene TRBV3-2) with TRBJ1-1; D uncertain. The CDR3 spells CASSQREVTEAFF. The CDR3, as DNA: TGTGCCAGCAGCCAGAGGGAGGTCACTGAAGCTTTCTTT.